Only a few counts were recorded for the clone carrying this TCR beta chain. Its antigen is as yet unknown. This specimen comes from a study of cytotoxic CD8 clonotypes in ibrutinib-treated CLL. The repertoire was sequenced with immunoSEQ multiplex PCR; TCRdb's copy has only in-frame clones and lacks some. The sample lists approximately 280,000 clones; 70% to 80% were seen once. Germline V lookup: CDR1 SQVTM, CDR2 ANQGSEA. Trimming took 4 bases from V and 4 from J, leaving 10 bases between them. The CDR3 extends over 13 amino acids. Whole-study findings and limits: Whereas clonality rose at ibrutinib response, it declined toward baseline at progression.

The material sequenced was PBMCs, taken at disease progression, from a patient treated with ibrutinib. The J gene is TRBJ1-4, the V gene TRBV29-1, with D hard to call. The clonotype was recovered from a human donor with chronic lymphocytic leukemia. The CDR3 coding sequence is TGCAGCGTTGTCGGTACCGTTAATGAAAAACTGTTTTTT. As protein: CSVVGTVNEKLFF.